The rows below give T cell receptor beta chains drawn from one sample of a study of blood T cells in healthy people across ages. Each CDR3 protein gets one entry after TCRdb re-called the 5' RACE reads with MiXCR. The table lists fewer than 900,000 distinct CDR3 sequences, around half of them singletons. Material for sequencing was blood. The receptors shown here come from a woman aged 55-75 years in good health. CDR3s include the opening cysteine and the closing phenylalanine or tryptophan. Each record gives: D gene, clone size, V gene, J gene, CDR3 protein, CDR3 DNA. The D gene is left open where the match is weak. The size entry is marked missing in some rows and otherwise reads once, few, many or a size class.

d_call: -; clone_size: -; v_call: TRBV7-9; j_call: TRBJ2-7; cdr3_aa: CASSFRGRVPYEQYF; cdr3_nt: TGTGCCAGCAGCTTCCGAGGACGGGTCCCCTACGAGCAGTACTTC
d_call: -; clone_size: few; v_call: TRBV10-3; j_call: TRBJ2-3; cdr3_aa: CAISAPATDTQYF; cdr3_nt: TGTGCCATCAGTGCACCAGCGACAGATACGCAGTATTTT
d_call: -; clone_size: medium-sized; v_call: TRBV9; j_call: TRBJ2-5; cdr3_aa: CASSVAPGQVGGETQYF; cdr3_nt: TGTGCCAGCAGCGTAGCCCCGGGGCAGGTTGGCGGAGAGACCCAGTACTTC
d_call: -; clone_size: -; v_call: TRBV20-1; j_call: TRBJ1-1; cdr3_aa: CSARDPGRSTMNTEAFF; cdr3_nt: TGCAGTGCTAGGGATCCGGGTCGGAGTACAATGAACACTGAAGCTTTCTTT
d_call: -; clone_size: -; v_call: TRBV28; j_call: TRBJ2-1; cdr3_aa: CASRMLGGNEQFF; cdr3_nt: TGTGCCAGCCGTATGTTAGGGGGGAATGAGCAGTTCTTC
d_call: TRBD2; clone_size: few; v_call: TRBV15; j_call: TRBJ2-7; cdr3_aa: CATSTKVLAGYYEQYF; cdr3_nt: TGTGCCACCAGCACCAAAGTACTAGCGGGGTACTACGAGCAGTACTTC
d_call: -; clone_size: -; v_call: TRBV29-1; j_call: TRBJ1-4; cdr3_aa: CSVTLLEKLFF; cdr3_nt: TGCAGCGTGACTCTCCTCGAAAAACTGTTTTTT
d_call: TRBD1; clone_size: -; v_call: TRBV20-1; j_call: TRBJ2-7; cdr3_aa: CSARTTGKSYEQYF; cdr3_nt: TGCAGTGCTAGAACGACAGGGAAATCCTACGAGCAGTACTTC
d_call: TRBD2; clone_size: once; v_call: TRBV7-2; j_call: TRBJ2-4; cdr3_aa: CASSLSGGDIQYF; cdr3_nt: TGTGCCAGCAGCTTGAGTGGGGGGGACATTCAGTACTTC
d_call: -; clone_size: -; v_call: TRBV5-1; j_call: TRBJ2-2; cdr3_aa: CASSLRGSNTGELFF; cdr3_nt: TGCGCCAGCAGCTTGCGGGGGTCGAACACCGGGGAGCTGTTTTTT
d_call: TRBD1; clone_size: few; v_call: TRBV29-1; j_call: TRBJ1-4; cdr3_aa: CSVRDRGEARELFF; cdr3_nt: TGCAGCGTTCGGGACAGGGGAGAGGCGCGGGAACTGTTTTTT
d_call: -; clone_size: -; v_call: TRBV7-8; j_call: TRBJ2-7; cdr3_aa: CASNLGLGDPNREQYF; cdr3_nt: TGTGCCAGCAACCTCGGTCTCGGGGATCCGAATCGGGAGCAGTACTTC
d_call: -; clone_size: -; v_call: TRBV27; j_call: TRBJ2-5; cdr3_aa: CASSLSYTASQETQYF; cdr3_nt: TGTGCCAGCAGTTTATCGTACACGGCGAGCCAAGAGACCCAGTACTTC
d_call: -; clone_size: once; v_call: TRBV18; j_call: TRBJ2-5; cdr3_aa: CASSTLKEWYQETQYF; cdr3_nt: TGTGCCAGCTCAACTTTGAAGGAGTGGTACCAAGAGACCCAGTACTTC
d_call: TRBD1; clone_size: -; v_call: TRBV5-1; j_call: TRBJ2-3; cdr3_aa: CASSSSTGATDTPYF; cdr3_nt: TGCGCCAGCAGCTCGTCGACAGGGGCCACAGATACGCCGTATTTT
d_call: -; clone_size: -; v_call: TRBV6-2/TRBV6-3; j_call: TRBJ1-5; cdr3_aa: CASRQGYNQPQHF; cdr3_nt: TGTGCCAGCAGACAGGGTTACAATCAGCCCCAGCATTTT
d_call: TRBD2; clone_size: -; v_call: TRBV20-1; j_call: TRBJ2-1; cdr3_aa: CSARRAGNEQFF; cdr3_nt: TGCAGTGCTAGAAGAGCGGGAAATGAGCAGTTCTTC
d_call: TRBD2; clone_size: -; v_call: TRBV20-1; j_call: TRBJ2-7; cdr3_aa: CSARDRRRGSGKQYEQHF; cdr3_nt: TGCAGTGCTAGAGACCGCCGTCGTGGTAGCGGGAAGCAATACGAGCAGCACTTC
d_call: -; clone_size: -; v_call: TRBV9; j_call: TRBJ2-5; cdr3_aa: CASTKFGQNQETQYF; cdr3_nt: TGTGCCAGCACCAAATTCGGGCAGAACCAAGAGACCCAGTACTTC
d_call: TRBD2; clone_size: -; v_call: TRBV29-1; j_call: TRBJ2-3; cdr3_aa: CGVRTSGPTDTQYF; cdr3_nt: TGCGGCGTTAGGACTAGCGGGCCCACAGATACGCAGTATTTT
d_call: -; clone_size: once; v_call: TRBV12-3/TRBV12-4; j_call: TRBJ2-4; cdr3_aa: CASSLTGEAGQYF; cdr3_nt: TGTGCCAGCAGCCTCACAGGGGAGGCCGGGCAGTACTTC
d_call: TRBD1; clone_size: -; v_call: TRBV5-1; j_call: TRBJ2-3; cdr3_aa: CASSWDRFTDTQYF; cdr3_nt: TGCGCCAGCAGCTGGGACAGGTTCACAGATACGCAGTATTTT
d_call: -; clone_size: -; v_call: TRBV7-2; j_call: TRBJ2-3; cdr3_aa: CASSLARGYSGTDTQYF; cdr3_nt: TGTGCCAGCAGCTTAGCGAGGGGGTATAGCGGAACAGATACGCAGTATTTT
d_call: TRBD2; clone_size: -; v_call: TRBV7-3; j_call: TRBJ2-5; cdr3_aa: CASSLGGTERETQYF; cdr3_nt: TGTGCCAGCTCGCTGGGGGGGACGGAAAGAGAGACCCAGTACTTC
d_call: TRBD2; clone_size: -; v_call: TRBV7-9; j_call: TRBJ2-7; cdr3_aa: CASSSYSGRAYEQYF; cdr3_nt: TGTGCCAGCAGCTCATATAGCGGGAGGGCCTACGAGCAGTACTTC
d_call: TRBD1; clone_size: -; v_call: TRBV18; j_call: TRBJ1-4; cdr3_aa: CASSPGTGTANEKLFF; cdr3_nt: TGTGCCAGCTCACCTGGGACAGGGACGGCTAATGAAAAACTGTTTTTT
d_call: TRBD2; clone_size: -; v_call: TRBV7-9; j_call: TRBJ2-3; cdr3_aa: CASSLSGSGRTDTQYF; cdr3_nt: TGTGCCAGCAGCTTAAGTGGTAGCGGGAGGACAGATACGCAGTATTTT
d_call: TRBD2; clone_size: few; v_call: TRBV7-2; j_call: TRBJ2-3; cdr3_aa: CASSFRTSATDTQYF; cdr3_nt: TGTGCCAGCAGCTTCCGGACTAGCGCCACAGATACGCAGTATTTT
d_call: TRBD2; clone_size: -; v_call: TRBV4-3; j_call: TRBJ2-3; cdr3_aa: CASSQEGSGRIDAQYF; cdr3_nt: TGCGCCAGCAGCCAAGAGGGCAGCGGGAGGATAGATGCGCAGTATTTT
d_call: -; clone_size: -; v_call: TRBV4-2; j_call: TRBJ2-7; cdr3_aa: CASSQNLMTGQYF; cdr3_nt: TGTGCCAGCAGCCAAAATCTAATGACGGGGCAGTACTTC
d_call: TRBD1; clone_size: few; v_call: TRBV10-3; j_call: TRBJ1-2; cdr3_aa: CAISPTGGVHNYGYTF; cdr3_nt: TGTGCCATCAGCCCGACAGGGGGTGTCCACAACTATGGCTACACCTTC
d_call: -; clone_size: -; v_call: TRBV7-9; j_call: TRBJ1-1; cdr3_aa: CASSSNSLAEAFF; cdr3_nt: TGTGCCAGCAGCTCAAACTCCTTGGCTGAAGCTTTCTTT
d_call: -; clone_size: -; v_call: TRBV11-2; j_call: TRBJ2-3; cdr3_aa: CASSPLGGYTDTQYF; cdr3_nt: TGTGCCAGCAGCCCTTTGGGCGGTTACACAGATACGCAGTATTTT
d_call: -; clone_size: -; v_call: TRBV29-1; j_call: TRBJ1-2; cdr3_aa: CSVSGLLNEGYTF; cdr3_nt: TGCAGCGTTTCCGGCCTTCTAAACGAGGGCTACACCTTC
d_call: TRBD1; clone_size: -; v_call: TRBV7-2; j_call: TRBJ2-1; cdr3_aa: CASRSGRDRSRGQFF; cdr3_nt: TGTGCCAGCAGGTCCGGTCGGGACAGATCTAGAGGGCAGTTCTTC
d_call: -; clone_size: -; v_call: TRBV27; j_call: TRBJ1-1; cdr3_aa: CASGDPRRGENTEAFF; cdr3_nt: TGTGCCAGTGGTGACCCCCGACGGGGGGAGAACACTGAAGCTTTCTTT
d_call: -; clone_size: -; v_call: TRBV14; j_call: TRBJ1-1; cdr3_aa: CASSQPDSYTEAFF; cdr3_nt: TGTGCCAGCAGCCAACCAGACAGTTACACTGAAGCTTTCTTT
d_call: -; clone_size: -; v_call: TRBV7-2; j_call: TRBJ2-2; cdr3_aa: CASSALETNTGELFF; cdr3_nt: TGTGCCAGCAGCGCTCTAGAGACGAACACCGGGGAGCTGTTTTTT
d_call: -; clone_size: many; v_call: TRBV2; j_call: TRBJ2-7; cdr3_aa: CASIPGQPQETYEQYF; cdr3_nt: TGTGCCAGCATCCCCGGACAGCCACAGGAGACCTACGAGCAGTACTTC
d_call: -; clone_size: -; v_call: TRBV5-6; j_call: TRBJ1-6; cdr3_aa: CASSLDQGSSYNSPLHF; cdr3_nt: TGTGCCAGCAGCTTGGACCAGGGGAGCTCCTATAATTCACCCCTCCACTTT